Sequencing of this T cell receptor beta chain was carried out in a study of blood T cell repertoires in COVID-19. Study summary: The United States, Italy and Spain provided the acute and convalescent COVID-19 samples. Nucleic acid was either cDNA or gDNA, and it came from T cells, B-cell-depleted T cells, or PBMCs.

Cohort 3 donors counted as recovered after two negative PCRs, clearance, or resolved symptoms. Authors' processing steps: Reference gene primer amplification gave estimated nucleated cell counts. Here immunoSEQ multiplex PCR was the method, and the copy in TCRdb shows in-frame clones only, minus some. The DNA was the basis for D and trimming; V, J and clone size are from that table. The sample contains 200,000 to 250,000 clones, roughly 86% of which appear only once. This TCR was sampled from a woman in her fifties or sixties who had recovered from COVID-19. Sequenced material: PBMCs or T cells enriched from blood (not recorded which).

In nucleotides, the CDR3 is TGTGCCAGCAGCTTAGGAGGACAGGGTGGAGGCAATCAGCCCCAGCATTTT. Its translation is CASSLGGQGGGNQPQHF. The chain has TRBV7-9 and TRBJ1-5; 8 nucleotides align to TRBD1. Germline V gives CDR1 SEHNR, CDR2 FQNEAQ (reference sequence). V lost 1 base to trimming and J lost 2 bases; unmatched junction nucleotides: 7. The CDR3 consists of 17 residues.